Following are 22 T cell receptor beta chains from one sample sequenced in a study of cytomegalovirus exposure and HLA in healthy donors. PCR primers comprised 60 Vbeta and 13 Jbeta primers. TCRdb's copy holds only in-frame clones and misses some; the assay was immunoSEQ multiplex PCR. The data contain about 180,000 clones, 75% to 85% of them singletons. The sequencing sample was made of PBMCs. Receptor source: a man younger than 35 in good health and CMV-seronegative.

The chain recombines TRBV9 with TRBJ2-2; possible D gene TRBD2, 5 bases. Germline V gene data show CDR1 as SGDLS and CDR2 as YYNGEE. V lost 0 bases to trimming and J lost 7 bases, with 16 bases between them. CDR3 length equals 16 residues. CDR3 loop: CASSVGPDSDVGELFF. The CDR3 DNA sequence: TGTGCCAGCAGCGTAGGCCCGGACTCCGACGTCGGGGAGCTGTTTTTT. The whole variable domain, remainder taken from reference TRBV9 and TRBJ2-2, is DSGVTQTPKHLITATGQRVTLRCSPRSGDLSVYWYQQSLDQGLQFLIQYYNGEERAKGNILERFSAQQFPDLHSELNLSSLELGDSALYFCASSVGPDSDVGELFFGEGSRLTVL.

The sample holds a few counts of this clone. The gene calls are TRBV11-3 and TRBJ2-1, with TRBD1 matching 7 bases. The CDR3 length is 14 residues. V lost 5 bases, J lost 5 bases, and 6 bases stayed unmatched. Germline assignment: CDR1 SGHNT and CDR2 YENEEA. The CDR3 reads CASSPMTGNNEQFF. CDR3 sequence (DNA): TGTGCCAGCAGCCCCATGACAGGGAACAATGAGCAGTTCTTC.

V usage is TRBV30 and J usage is TRBJ2-1, with TRBD2 matching 8 bases. The CDR3 has 15 residues. V shed 2 bases and J 2 bases; nucleotides not matched to a gene: 5. From germline, CDR1 is GTSNPN and CDR2 SVGIG (reference sequence). The CDR3 is CAWSNVAGPYNEQFF. As DNA, the CDR3 is TGTGCCTGGAGTAACGTAGCGGGACCCTACAATGAGCAGTTCTTC.

The chain is built from TRBV6-5 and TRBJ1-2; no clear D. The germline gives CDR1 MNHEY, CDR2 SVGAGI. The CDR3 is 12 amino acids. The V end was cut by 8 bases, the J end by 7 bases, with 14 bases between. The CDR3 here is CASLTEGSGYTF. The CDR3 nucleotides read TGTGCCAGCCTCACGGAGGGAAGTGGCTACACCTTC.

A single count supports this clone. This sequence joins TRBV19 and TRBJ1-2, with D maybe TRBD1 (5 bases). V lost 8 bases and J lost 1, with 8 bases in between. Germline CDR1 reads LNHDA; CDR2 reads SQIVND (reference sequence). The CDR3 extends over 12 amino acids. The CDR3 here is CASRGLNYGYTF. The CDR3, as DNA: TGTGCCAGTCGGGGACTTAACTATGGCTACACCTTC.

This clone showed up just a few times. The chain combines TRBV19 with TRBJ1-1; weak D call: TRBD1 (6 bases). The CDR3 runs 16 residues. V was pared by 5 bases and J by 2 bases, with 18 bases between. Germline V gene lookup returns CDR1 LNHDA and CDR2 SQIVND (reference sequence). CDR3 coding DNA: TGTGCCAGTAGTGCTAGCAGCGGGACAACTAACACTGAAGCTTTCTTT. Translated, it gives CASSASSGTTNTEAFF.

The chain couples TRBV5-6 to TRBJ2-3; possibly TRBD1 for D (5 bases). Looked up from germline, CDR1 is SGHDT and CDR2 is YYEEEE. V was cut by 10 bases and J by 2 bases, with 14 bases left in between. The CDR3 covers 13 residues. CDR3 DNA: TGTGCCGTCGGCACAGGAACCACAGATACGCAGTATTTT. Its protein is CAVGTGTTDTQYF.

The chain couples TRBV5-1 to TRBJ2-3; TRBD2 matches 9 bases. The V gene end was trimmed by 8 bases and the J gene end by 2 bases; junction bases not matched to a gene: 9. The germline V gene encodes CDR1 SGHRS and CDR2 YFSETQ. This CDR3 contains 15 residues. The CDR3: CASPLTSGYTDTQYF. The CDR3 DNA is TGCGCCAGTCCGTTGACTAGCGGTTACACAGATACGCAGTATTTT.

CDR3 residues: CASSRGLASRVVEQYF. In DNA, the CDR3 is TGTGCCAGCAGCCGCGGACTAGCCTCGCGCGTAGTAGAACAGTACTTC. The rearrangement joins TRBV13 to TRBJ2-5; 8 nucleotides line up with TRBD2. Trimming cost V 5 bases and J 11 bases; bases outside gene matches: 19. This CDR3 has 16 residues. Germline V gene sequence: CDR1 PRHDT, CDR2 FYEKMQ (reference sequence).

This chain connects TRBV7-2 to TRBJ1-2; D ambiguous. Trimming stripped 1 base from V and 3 bases from J, with 12 bases between. Germline loops: CDR1 SGHTA, CDR2 FQGNSA. The CDR3 runs to 15 residues. Written as DNA, the CDR3 is TGTGCCAGCAGCTTAGACCCACAGATGTACTATGGCTACACCTTC. Translated: CASSLDPQMYYGYTF.

The gene calls are TRBV9 and TRBJ2-7; D may be TRBD2 (5 bases). Per germline, CDR1 SGDLS and CDR2 YYNGEE. The CDR3 loop spans 15 amino acids. Trimming took 4 bases from V and 3 from J, leaving 17 bases between them. The CDR3 coding sequence is TGTGCCAGCAGCCCAAAGGGAGACGGAGTCTACGAGCAGTACTTC. It yields the protein CASSPKGDGVYEQYF.

DNA of the CDR3: TGTGCCAGCAGTTTCGATAGGACAGGGGCCTACGAGCAGTACTTC. Translated, it gives CASSFDRTGAYEQYF. The V and J genes are TRBV27 and TRBJ2-7; 9 nucleotides agree with TRBD1. The V segment lost 3 bases and the J segment 2 bases; nucleotides outside the gene matches: 5. CDR3 length: 15 residues. Looked up from germline, CDR1 is MNHEY and CDR2 is SMNVEV (reference sequence).

V usage is TRBV25-1 and J usage is TRBJ1-6, with D tentatively TRBD1 (6 bases). Trimming stripped 2 bases from V and 7 bases from J, with 9 bases between. The CDR3 is 14 residues long. CDR1 is MGHDK, CDR2 SYGVNS, per germline. The CDR3 DNA follows: TGTGCCAGCAGTGAACAGGGGTTCAATTCACCCCTCCACTTT. Translated, it gives CASSEQGFNSPLHF.

The J gene is TRBJ1-3, the V gene TRBV30, with D perhaps TRBD1 (6 bases). Per the germline V gene, CDR1 is GTSNPN and CDR2 is SVGIG (reference sequence). Trimming left V 7 bases short and J 1 base short, with 11 bases between. The CDR3 is 13 amino acids. The CDR3 coding sequence is TGTGCCTACCAAACAGGGTCTGGAAACACCATATATTTT. Residues: CAYQTGSGNTIYF.

The sample holds a few counts of this clone. V is TRBV7-2 and J is TRBJ1-1; 7 bases agree with TRBD1. CDR3 size: 15 residues. The germline V gene encodes CDR1 SGHTA and CDR2 FQGNSA. The V segment lost 1 base and the J segment 3 bases; nucleotides outside the gene matches: 5. CDR3 DNA sequence: TGTGCCAGCAGCTTAGGAGGGGGCCTGGACACTGAAGCTTTCTTT. This sequence encodes CASSLGGGLDTEAFF. The full variable domain, completed using reference TRBV7-2 and TRBJ1-1, is GAGVSQSPSNKVTEKGKDVELRCDPISGHTALYWYRQSLGQGLEFLIYFQGNSAPDKSGLPSDRFSAERTGGSVSTLTIQRTQQEDSAVYLCASSLGGGLDTEAFFGQGTRLTVV.

This clone was found once. The chain is built from TRBV9 and TRBJ1-1, with D maybe TRBD1 (6 bases). This CDR3 is built from 14 residues. CDR1 and CDR2 (germline): SGDLS, YYNGEE. Trimming pared 0 bases from V and 3 bases from J, leaving 9 bases between. CDR3 coding DNA: TGTGCCAGCAGCGTAGACAGGGCAGACACTGAAGCTTTCTTT. Translated: CASSVDRADTEAFF.

The chain has TRBV7-2 and TRBJ2-3; TRBD2 is a possible D gene (6 bases). The CDR3 sequence is 13 residues long. V lost 0 bases to trimming and J lost 5 bases, with 6 bases between them. CDR1 and CDR2 from the germline V gene are SGHTA and FQGNSA. The CDR3 here is CASSLARGDTQYF. DNA for the CDR3: TGTGCCAGCAGCTTAGCGCGGGGAGATACGCAGTATTTT. Complete variable domain (other parts from reference TRBV7-2 and TRBJ2-3): GAGVSQSPSNKVTEKGKDVELRCDPISGHTALYWYRQSLGQGLEFLIYFQGNSAPDKSGLPSDRFSAERTGGSVSTLTIQRTQQEDSAVYLCASSLARGDTQYFGPGTRLTVL.

CDR3 nucleotide sequence: TGTGCCAGTAGTTCGACAGGGGACGGGGCCAAAAACATTCAGTACTTC. Amino acid sequence: CASSSTGDGAKNIQYF. The V and J genes are TRBV19 and TRBJ2-4; TRBD1 agrees at 8 bases. Germline loops: CDR1 LNHDA, CDR2 SQIVND (reference sequence). The CDR3 has 16 residues. The V gene end was trimmed by 5 bases and the J gene end by 1 base; junction bases not matched to a gene: 7.

About this clone: This same CDR3 is encoded by further DNA sequences in the sample. The chain uses TRBV5-1 and TRBJ1-4; TRBD1 is a possible D gene (6 bases). This CDR3 contains 15 residues. With 4 bases removed from V and 0 bases from J, the gap between germline ends came to 10 bases. Germline assignment: CDR1 SGHRS and CDR2 YFSETQ. CDR3: CASSRGTPTNEKLFF. Written as DNA, the CDR3 is TGCGCCAGCAGCCGAGGGACACCAACTAATGAAAAACTGTTTTTT.

The chain employs TRBV5-1 and TRBJ2-3, with a possible D match to TRBD2 (7 bases). Trimming pared 5 bases from V and 7 bases from J, leaving 8 bases between. This CDR3 is 11 amino acids long. Per the germline V gene, CDR1 is SGHRS and CDR2 is YFSETQ. CDR3 sequence (DNA): TGCGCCAGCAGGGGGGGGCATACGCAGTATTTT. Protein sequence: CASRGGHTQYF.

The V call is TRBV4-3, the J call TRBJ2-1; 10 bases align to TRBD2. Germline lookup yields CDR1 LGHNA and CDR2 YSLEER. This CDR3 has 17 amino acids. With V trimmed by 4 bases and J by 8 bases, 14 bases remained unmatched. CDR3 region: CASSRNPASGSEDEQFF. CDR3 DNA sequence: TGCGCCAGCAGCCGAAACCCGGCTAGCGGGAGCGAAGATGAGCAGTTCTTC.

The rearrangement links TRBV29-1 to TRBJ2-7; perhaps TRBD1 as D (6 bases). V lost 4 bases and J lost 1, with 17 bases in between. CDR1 SQVTM and CDR2 ANQGSEA come from the germline V gene. The CDR3 spans 15 residues. CDR3 DNA sequence: TGCAGCGTTGTGGGCCGGGGTAGGGGGTCCTACGAGCAGTACTTC. Amino acids: CSVVGRGRGSYEQYF.